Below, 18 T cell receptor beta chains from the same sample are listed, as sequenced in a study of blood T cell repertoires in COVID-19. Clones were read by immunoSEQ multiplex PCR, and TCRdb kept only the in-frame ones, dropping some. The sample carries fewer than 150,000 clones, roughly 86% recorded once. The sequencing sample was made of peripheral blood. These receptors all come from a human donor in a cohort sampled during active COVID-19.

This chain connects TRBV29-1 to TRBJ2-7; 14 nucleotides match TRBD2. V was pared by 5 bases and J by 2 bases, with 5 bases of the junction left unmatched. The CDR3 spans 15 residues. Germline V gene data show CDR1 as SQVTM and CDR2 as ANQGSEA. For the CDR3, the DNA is TGCAGCGTTAAATTGGGACTAGCGGGGGCCTACGAGCAGTACTTC. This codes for CSVKLGLAGAYEQYF.

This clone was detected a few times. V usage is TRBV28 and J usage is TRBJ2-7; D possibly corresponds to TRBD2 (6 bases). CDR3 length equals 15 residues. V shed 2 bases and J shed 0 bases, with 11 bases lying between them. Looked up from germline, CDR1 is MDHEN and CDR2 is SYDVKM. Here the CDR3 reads CASSLGGGFSYEQYF. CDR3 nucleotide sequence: TGTGCCAGCAGTTTAGGGGGAGGCTTCTCCTACGAGCAGTACTTC.

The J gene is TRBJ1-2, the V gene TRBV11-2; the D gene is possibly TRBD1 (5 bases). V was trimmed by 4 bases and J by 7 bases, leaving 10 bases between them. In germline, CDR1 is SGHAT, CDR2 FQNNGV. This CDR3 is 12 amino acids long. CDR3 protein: CASSWTGGGYTF. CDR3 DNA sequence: TGTGCCAGCAGCTGGACGGGGGGTGGCTACACCTTC.

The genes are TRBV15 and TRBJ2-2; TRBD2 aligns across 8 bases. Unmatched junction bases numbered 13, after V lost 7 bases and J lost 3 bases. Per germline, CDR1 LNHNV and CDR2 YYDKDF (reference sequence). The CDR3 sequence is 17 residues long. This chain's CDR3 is CATKGEGGGYDTGELFF. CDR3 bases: TGTGCCACCAAAGGCGAGGGCGGGGGGTACGACACCGGGGAGCTGTTTTTT.

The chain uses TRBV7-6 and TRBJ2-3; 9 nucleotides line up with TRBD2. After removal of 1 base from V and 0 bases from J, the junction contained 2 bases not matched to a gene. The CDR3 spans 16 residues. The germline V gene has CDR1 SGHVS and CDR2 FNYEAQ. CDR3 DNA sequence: TGTGCCAGCAGCTTAGGCCTAGCGGGGAGCACAGATACGCAGTATTTT. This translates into CASSLGLAGSTDTQYF.

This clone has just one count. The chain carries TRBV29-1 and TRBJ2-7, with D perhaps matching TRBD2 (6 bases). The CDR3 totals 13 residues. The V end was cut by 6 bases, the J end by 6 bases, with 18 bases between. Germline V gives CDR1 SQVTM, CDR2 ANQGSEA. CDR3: CSVSIWGVGEQYF. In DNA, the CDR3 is TGCAGCGTGAGTATTTGGGGGGTGGGCGAGCAGTACTTC.

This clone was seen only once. The CDR3 DNA reads as TGTGCCAGCAGCGTAGGGGGACAGGCAGTAGGTGAAAAACTGTTTTTT. Residues: CASSVGGQAVGEKLFF. The chain combines TRBV9 with TRBJ1-4, with 8 positions matching TRBD1. J gave up 7 bases and V 0 bases, and 8 bases lay outside the gene matches. This CDR3 region has 16 residues. The germline V gene has CDR1 SGDLS and CDR2 YYNGEE.

The CDR3 region has the DNA TGTGCCAGCAGCCGTCTCGGGGAGCTGTTTTTT. Amino acid sequence: CASSRLGELFF. The chain carries TRBV3-1 (or the pseudogene TRBV3-2) and TRBJ2-2; D call uncertain. This CDR3 spans 11 amino acids. Per the germline V gene, CDR1 is LGHDT and CDR2 is YNNKEL (reference sequence). Between the trimmed V and J ends, which lost 4 bases and 7 bases, there was a span of 4 bases.

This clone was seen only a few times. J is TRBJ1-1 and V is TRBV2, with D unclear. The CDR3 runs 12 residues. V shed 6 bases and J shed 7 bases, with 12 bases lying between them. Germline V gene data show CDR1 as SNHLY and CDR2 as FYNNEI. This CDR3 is CASRLILSEAFF. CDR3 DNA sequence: TGTGCCAGCAGACTCATTTTGAGTGAAGCTTTCTTT.

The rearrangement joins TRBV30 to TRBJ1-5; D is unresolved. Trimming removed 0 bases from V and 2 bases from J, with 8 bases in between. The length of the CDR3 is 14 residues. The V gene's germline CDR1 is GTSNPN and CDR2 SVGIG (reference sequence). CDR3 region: CAWSVRSGNQPQHF. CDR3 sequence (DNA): TGTGCCTGGAGTGTACGATCAGGCAATCAGCCCCAGCATTTT.

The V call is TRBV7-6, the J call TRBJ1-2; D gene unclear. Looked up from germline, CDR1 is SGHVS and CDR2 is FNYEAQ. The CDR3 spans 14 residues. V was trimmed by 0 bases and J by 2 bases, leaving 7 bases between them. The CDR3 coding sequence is TGTGCCAGCAGCTTAGCGCACGAGAACTATGGCTACACCTTC. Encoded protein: CASSLAHENYGYTF.

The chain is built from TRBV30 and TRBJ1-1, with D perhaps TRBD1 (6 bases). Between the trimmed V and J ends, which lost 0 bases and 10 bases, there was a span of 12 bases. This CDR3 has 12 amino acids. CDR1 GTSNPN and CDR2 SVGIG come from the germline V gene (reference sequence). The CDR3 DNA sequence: TGTGCCTGGAGTGTATCAGGGGACGGAGCTTTCTTT. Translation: CAWSVSGDGAFF.

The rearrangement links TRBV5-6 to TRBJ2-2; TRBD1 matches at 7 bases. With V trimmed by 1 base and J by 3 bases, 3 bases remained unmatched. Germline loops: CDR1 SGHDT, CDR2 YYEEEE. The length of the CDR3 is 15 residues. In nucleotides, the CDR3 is TGTGCCAGCAGCTTGCGGGACAGATACACCGGGGAGCTGTTTTTT. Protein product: CASSLRDRYTGELFF.

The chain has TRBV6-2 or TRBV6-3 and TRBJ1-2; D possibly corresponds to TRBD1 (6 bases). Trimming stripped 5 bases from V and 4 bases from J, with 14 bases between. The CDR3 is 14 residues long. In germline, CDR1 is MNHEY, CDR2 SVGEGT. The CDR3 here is CASSDQGRSYGYTF. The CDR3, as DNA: TGTGCCAGCAGTGACCAGGGGAGATCCTATGGCTACACCTTC.

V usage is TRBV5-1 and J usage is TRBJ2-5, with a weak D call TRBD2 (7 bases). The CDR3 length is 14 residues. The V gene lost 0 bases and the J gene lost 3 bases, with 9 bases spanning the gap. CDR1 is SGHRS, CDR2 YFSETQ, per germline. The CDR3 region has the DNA TGCGCCAGCAGCTTGGGGGGGGGCGAAGAGACCCAGTACTTC. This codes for CASSLGGGEETQYF.

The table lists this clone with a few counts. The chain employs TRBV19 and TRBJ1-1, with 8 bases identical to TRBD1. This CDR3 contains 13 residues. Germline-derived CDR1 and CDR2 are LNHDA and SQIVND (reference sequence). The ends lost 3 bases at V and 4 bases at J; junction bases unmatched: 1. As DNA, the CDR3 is TGTGCCAGTAGTATTGACAGGGGCACTGAAGCTTTCTTT. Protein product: CASSIDRGTEAFF.

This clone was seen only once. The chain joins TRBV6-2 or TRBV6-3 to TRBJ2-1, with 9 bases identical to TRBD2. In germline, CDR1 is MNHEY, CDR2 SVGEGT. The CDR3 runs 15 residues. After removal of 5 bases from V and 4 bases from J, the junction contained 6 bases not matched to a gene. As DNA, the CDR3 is TGTGCCAGCAGTAAGACTAGCGGAGGATACAATGAGCAGTTCTTC. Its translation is CASSKTSGGYNEQFF.

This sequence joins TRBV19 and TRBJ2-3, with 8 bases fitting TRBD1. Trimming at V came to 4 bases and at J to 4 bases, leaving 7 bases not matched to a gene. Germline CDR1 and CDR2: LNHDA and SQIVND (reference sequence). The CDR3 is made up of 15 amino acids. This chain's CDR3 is CASSTSQGAADTQYF. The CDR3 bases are TGTGCCAGTAGTACGTCGCAGGGGGCGGCAGATACGCAGTATTTT. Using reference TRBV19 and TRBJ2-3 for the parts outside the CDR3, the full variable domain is DGGITQSPKYLFRKEGQNVTLSCEQNLNHDAMYWYRQDPGQGLRLIYYSQIVNDFQKGDIAEGYSVSREKKESFPLTVTSAQKNPTAFYLCASSTSQGAADTQYFGPGTRLTVL.